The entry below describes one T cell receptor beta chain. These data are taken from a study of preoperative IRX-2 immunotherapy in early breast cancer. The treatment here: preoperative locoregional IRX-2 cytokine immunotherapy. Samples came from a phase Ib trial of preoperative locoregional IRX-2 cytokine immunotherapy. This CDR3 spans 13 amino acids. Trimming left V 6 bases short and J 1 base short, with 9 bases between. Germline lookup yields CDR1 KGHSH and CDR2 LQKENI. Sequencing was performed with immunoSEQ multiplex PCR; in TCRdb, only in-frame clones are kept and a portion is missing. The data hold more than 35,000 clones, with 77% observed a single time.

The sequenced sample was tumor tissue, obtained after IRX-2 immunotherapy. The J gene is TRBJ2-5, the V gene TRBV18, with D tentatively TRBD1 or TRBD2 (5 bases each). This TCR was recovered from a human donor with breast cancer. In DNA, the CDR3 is TGTGCCAGCTCGGGGGACCTCCAAGAGACCCAGTACTTC. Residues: CASSGDLQETQYF.